This TCR beta chain was identified during a study of blood T cell repertoires in COVID-19 (dated by TCRdb to the early 2020s). Looking at the study overall: The collaborator samples originated in the United States, Italy and Spain and spanned the acute and convalescent phases of COVID-19. The material from the prospective study consisted of cDNA or gDNA derived from T cells, B-cell-depleted T cells, or PBMCs. The dataset comprised deeply sampled blood TCRbeta repertoires from subjects exposed to, actively infected with, or recovered from COVID-19. The repertoires were released in a freely available public database meant as a resource for research on the immune response to SARS-CoV-2. Samples came from the ongoing ImmuneRACE study (first 160 participants) plus 1,254 subjects from 6 global collaborators. The sample metadata nearly always contained a de-identified subject ID, COVID-19 status, age in years and sex. Where available, HLA class I and class II types were obtained from metadata supplied by the sample provider rather than from assay-based typing. Overall study results and their limits: How much clinical and demographic metadata was included differed by source and by participant, and the metadata was provided uncurated.

The CDR3 has 15 amino acids, counting the end cysteine and phenylalanine. Only the CDR3 DNA stays, 45 bases, in frame from base 1. Germline trimming amounts to 5 bases on V and 7 bases on J, with 10 as the count of junction bases outside the gene matches. The germline V gene specifies SNHLY as CDR1 and FYNNEI as CDR2. Whole blood was collected in K2EDTA tubes by collaborating institutions according to the institutions' own protocols. For TCRbeta analysis, collaborators shipped samples as frozen whole blood, isolated PBMCs, or DNA extracted from either of those sample types. TCRbeta CDR3 regions were amplified from genomic DNA by means of the immunoSEQ Assay, a bias-controlled multiplex PCR. The study's processing was this. Nucleated cell counts per sample were estimated from amplification of reference gene primers within the assay. Sequence reads were collapsed and filtered to measure the absolute abundance of every unique TCRbeta CDR3 rearrangement. Productive Simpson clonality was computed per sample as the square root of Simpson's diversity index over productive rearrangements. TCRdb holds this immuneACCESS table with in-frame rearrangements only. Some clones are missing; in checked studies, unresolved V genes explain under half, and the rest has no known cause. The D gene and trimming were derived from the DNA, and the V and J assignments and clone size from that table. The sample data list around 97,000 clones, and approximately 88% of these were observed just once. 3.5% of the sample rests with the top ten.

In regard to this clone: The target of this receptor is not known. No much larger clone is present one base from it, and per-base qualities are unavailable.

Material: peripheral blood. The receptor comes from a woman aged 60-75 years with acute or convalescent COVID-19. The chain is assembled from TRBV2 and TRBJ2-1; 8 bases in the junction line up with TRBD2. The DNA sequence is given as TGTGCCAGCAGTTCCGCGGGGGTAGCGGGAAATGAGCAGTTCTTC. This codes for CASSSAGVAGNEQFF.